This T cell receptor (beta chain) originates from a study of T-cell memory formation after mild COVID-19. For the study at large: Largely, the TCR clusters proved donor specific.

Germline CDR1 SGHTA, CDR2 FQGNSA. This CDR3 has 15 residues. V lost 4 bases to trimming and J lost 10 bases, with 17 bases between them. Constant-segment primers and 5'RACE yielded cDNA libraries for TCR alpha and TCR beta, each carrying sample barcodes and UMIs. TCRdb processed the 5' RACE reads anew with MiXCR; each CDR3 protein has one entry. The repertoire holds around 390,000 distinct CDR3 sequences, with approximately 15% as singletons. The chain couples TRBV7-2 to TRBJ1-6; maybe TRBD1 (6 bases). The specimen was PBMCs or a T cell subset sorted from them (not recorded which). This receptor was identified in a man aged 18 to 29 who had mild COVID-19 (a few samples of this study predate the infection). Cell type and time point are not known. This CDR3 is CASSSTGPGQSPLHF. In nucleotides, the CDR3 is TGTGCCAGCAGCTCCACAGGGCCCGGTCAATCACCCCTCCACTTT.